These 16 T cell receptor beta chains were sequenced from one sample in a study of T cell changes during pregnancy in multiple sclerosis. Sequencing was performed with immunoSEQ multiplex PCR; in TCRdb, only in-frame clones are kept and a portion is missing. The sample holds about 72,000 clones, 75% to 95% seen once. This material consisted of peripheral blood, taken in the third trimester of pregnancy. All receptors derive from a female donor in good health, enrolled as a control in a pregnancy study.

The CDR3 nucleotides are TGTGCCAGCAGCTTAACGGGGGAGGGTGAAAAACTGTTTTTT. Protein product: CASSLTGEGEKLFF. This chain links TRBV7-6 with TRBJ1-4, with a weak D call TRBD1 (5 bases). Between the trimmed V and J ends, which lost 2 bases and 7 bases, there was a span of 11 bases. This CDR3 spans 14 amino acids. Germline assignment: CDR1 SGHVS and CDR2 FNYEAQ.

Only one count was recorded for this clone. This rearrangement joins TRBV10-3 to TRBJ2-1; D perhaps matches TRBD2 (5 bases). From germline, CDR1 is ENHRY and CDR2 SYGVKD. V lost 2 bases, J lost 12 bases, and 11 bases lay in between. The CDR3 loop spans 12 amino acids. The CDR3 loop is CAISEDRGVQFF. In nucleotides, the CDR3 is TGTGCCATCAGTGAGGATCGGGGTGTGCAGTTCTTC.

The chain carries TRBV19 and TRBJ1-1; D not resolved. V lost 4 bases, J lost 6 bases, and 12 bases lay in between. The germline CDR1 and CDR2 sequences are LNHDA and SQIVND (reference sequence). CDR3 length equals 13 residues. Written as DNA, the CDR3 is TGTGCCAGTAGTAGGGCAGGTCTATCTGAAGCTTTCTTT. Translated, it gives CASSRAGLSEAFF.

The gene calls are TRBV7-9 and TRBJ2-5, with a possible D match to TRBD1 (5 bases). The V end lost 5 bases, the J end lost 0 bases, and 7 bases lay between the germline ends. The CDR3 spans 13 residues. Germline CDR1 SEHNR, CDR2 FQNEAQ (reference sequence). The CDR3 sequence: CASSPGNQETQYF. CDR3 nucleotide sequence: TGTGCCAGCAGCCCAGGGAACCAAGAGACCCAGTACTTC.

This clone was seen just once. The genes are TRBV5-8 and TRBJ1-6; possibly TRBD1 for D (6 bases). V gave up 0 bases and J gave up 10 bases, with 11 bases separating them. This CDR3 comprises 14 residues. CDR1 SGHTS and CDR2 YDEGEE come from the germline V gene. The CDR3 protein is CASSLGNRDSPLHF. Written as DNA, the CDR3 is TGTGCCAGCAGCTTGGGCAACAGGGACTCACCCCTCCACTTT.

This chain joins TRBV5-1 and TRBJ2-3; TRBD1 might be the D (5 bases). In germline, CDR1 is SGHRS, CDR2 YFSETQ. The V gene lost 7 bases and the J gene lost 0 bases, with 15 bases spanning the gap. This CDR3 spans 15 amino acids. The CDR3, as DNA: TGCGCCAGCGGCCAAAGGGGCGTAAGCACAGATACGCAGTATTTT. Translation: CASGQRGVSTDTQYF.

The chain has TRBV27 and TRBJ1-2; D call uncertain. Trimming stripped 2 bases from V and 8 bases from J, with 21 bases between. This CDR3 has 16 amino acids. Germline V lookup: CDR1 MNHEY, CDR2 SMNVEV (reference sequence). CDR3 residues: CASSLKQRVVVKGYTF. The DNA for the CDR3 is TGTGCCAGCAGTTTAAAACAGAGAGTAGTAGTAAAGGGCTACACCTTC.

The chain has TRBV6-5 and TRBJ2-1; 9 bases line up with TRBD1. The CDR3 sequence is 14 residues long. The J segment lost 9 bases and the V segment lost 6 bases, leaving 9 bases of the junction unmatched. From germline, CDR1 is MNHEY and CDR2 SVGAGI. This chain's CDR3 is CASSHRADRGEQFF. Here the CDR3 DNA reads TGTGCCAGCAGCCATCGGGCGGACAGGGGTGAGCAGTTCTTC.

Details on this clone: Germline is not matched at one junction end, which may reflect a read error. V gene TRBV7-7 combines with J gene TRBJ2-7; TRBD2 matches at 10 bases. Germline CDR1 reads SSHAT; CDR2 reads FNYEAQ (reference sequence). The length of the CDR3 is 14 residues. The CDR3 nucleotides are TGTGCTAGCAGCTTAGGGACTAGCGATTACGAGCAGTACTTC. Amino acid sequence: CASSLGTSDYEQYF.

The chain is built from TRBV28 and TRBJ1-2; D ambiguous. The ends were cut back, 2 bases at V and 4 bases at J, with 5 bases in the middle. The CDR3 spans 12 residues. Germline lookup yields CDR1 MDHEN and CDR2 SYDVKM. The CDR3 sequence: CASSLAGYGYTF. The CDR3 coding sequence is TGTGCCAGCAGTTTAGCCGGCTATGGCTACACCTTC.

The CDR3 reads CASSLRITGGYTF. DNA of the CDR3: TGTGCCAGCAGTCTAAGGATCACAGGGGGCTACACCTTC. The V call is TRBV6-5, the J call TRBJ1-2; possible D gene TRBD1, 6 bases. The CDR3 loop spans 13 amino acids. Germline CDR1 and CDR2: MNHEY and SVGAGI. Between the trimmed V and J ends, which lost 5 bases and 8 bases, there was a span of 15 bases.

V usage is TRBV6-6 and J usage is TRBJ2-5; TRBD2 agrees at 12 bases. With V trimmed by 3 bases and J by 6 bases, 5 bases remained unmatched. Germline lookup yields CDR1 MNHNY and CDR2 SVGAGI (reference sequence). The CDR3 covers 15 residues. The CDR3 DNA sequence: TGTGCCAGCAGTTATTCGACTAGCGGGAGCCAGACCCAGTACTTC. Translating gives CASSYSTSGSQTQYF.

This chain connects TRBV25-1 to TRBJ1-2; 10 nucleotides match TRBD1. Germline lookup yields CDR1 MGHDK and CDR2 SYGVNS. The CDR3 loop spans 15 amino acids. V shed 2 bases and J 0 bases; nucleotides not matched to a gene: 0. The DNA for the CDR3 is TGTGCCAGCAGTGAAGGGACAGGGGCTAACTATGGCTACACCTTC. Translation: CASSEGTGANYGYTF.

V and J are TRBV18 and TRBJ2-1; 7 bases match TRBD2. The length of the CDR3 is 18 residues. V dropped 6 bases and J dropped 7; count of bases not matched to a gene: 21. In germline, CDR1 is KGHSH, CDR2 LQKENI. The CDR3 region has the DNA TGTGCCAGCTCCCTAGCTCCCTGGGCGGGAGTGGAAGGGAATGAGCAGTTCTTC. As protein: CASSLAPWAGVEGNEQFF.

The CDR3 DNA follows: TGTGCCAGCAGCTTAGCCACAGGTCCCTTAGCTAACTATGGCTACACCTTC. This gives the protein CASSLATGPLANYGYTF. The V and J genes are TRBV7-8 and TRBJ1-2, with a possible D match to TRBD1 (5 bases). The CDR3 extends over 17 amino acids. Per the germline V gene, CDR1 is SGHVS and CDR2 is FQNEAQ. Trimming removed 0 bases from V and 0 bases from J, with 14 bases in between.

The rearrangement links TRBV14 to TRBJ2-5; D is undetermined. The CDR3 is made up of 13 amino acids. CDR1 and CDR2 from the germline V gene are SGHDN and FVKESK. V lost 4 bases to trimming and J lost 3 bases, with 9 bases between them. CDR3 DNA: TGTGCCAGCAGCCGGCAGGTGAAAGAGACCCAGTACTTC. Translated, it gives CASSRQVKETQYF.